This T cell receptor beta chain comes out of a study of T cell changes during pregnancy in multiple sclerosis. Libraries were prepared by immunoSEQ multiplex PCR; TCRdb keeps only in-frame clonotypes and omits some of them. The sample holds approximately 46,000 clones, around 89% seen once. CDR1 and CDR2 (germline): MNHNS, SASEGT. V was cut by 8 bases and J by 0 bases, with 11 bases left in between. This CDR3 has 14 amino acids. Material: CD4+ T cells from peripheral blood mononuclear cells, obtained after pregnancy. The rearrangement links TRBV6-1 to TRBJ1-3, with D perhaps TRBD1 (5 bases). This clonotype originated in a female donor with multiple sclerosis, enrolled in a pregnancy study. CDR3 loop: CASVPGDSGNTIYF. As DNA, the CDR3 is TGTGCCAGCGTTCCGGGGGACTCTGGAAACACCATATATTTT.